These 15 T cell receptor beta chains were sequenced from one sample in a study of blood T cell repertoires in COVID-19. TCRdb keeps only in-frame clones here, not all; method: immunoSEQ multiplex PCR. Of 200,000 to 250,000 clones listed, roughly 87% were seen once; the top ten hold approximately 10%. The material sequenced was PBMCs or T cells enriched from blood (not recorded which). The receptor set was obtained from a man aged 25-45 years who had recovered from COVID-19.

A single count supports this clone. V usage is TRBV28 and J usage is TRBJ1-2; D is unclear. The CDR3 has 13 residues. Germline loops: CDR1 MDHEN, CDR2 SYDVKM. V lost 7 bases to trimming and J lost 6 bases, with 15 bases between them. In nucleotides, the CDR3 is TGTGCCAGCACCGCCGGAGGGCGAAATGGCTACACCTTC. As protein: CASTAGGRNGYTF.

This clone appeared many times. This chain links TRBV9 with TRBJ1-1, with 7 bases aligning to TRBD1. The V segment lost 4 bases and the J segment 3 bases; nucleotides outside the gene matches: 9. Germline assignment: CDR1 SGDLS and CDR2 YYNGEE. The CDR3 spans 15 residues. CDR3 nucleotides: TGTGCCAGCAGCTCCCAAACAGGGGTCGACACTGAAGCTTTCTTT. It is translated as CASSSQTGVDTEAFF.

This clone was picked up a small number of times. CDR3 amino acids: CASSSTSGERGTGELFF. The CDR3 DNA reads TGTGCCAGCAGCTCGACTAGCGGGGAGAGGGGCACCGGGGAGCTGTTTTTT. The V and J genes are TRBV12-1 and TRBJ2-2; TRBD2, as called in the table, went unchecked against the DNA. TRBV12-1 is assigned pseudogene status. The CDR3 has 17 residues.

CDR3 sequence reads: CASSGQGYSGNTIYF. The CDR3 DNA reads as TGTGCCAGCAGCGGTCAGGGATACTCTGGAAACACCATATATTTT. This chain links TRBV7-8 with TRBJ1-3, with D maybe TRBD1 (5 bases). V gave up 5 bases and J gave up 0 bases, with 11 bases separating them. The CDR3 has 15 residues. In germline, CDR1 is SGHVS, CDR2 FQNEAQ.

This rearrangement joins TRBV30 to TRBJ2-5, with 10 bases that match TRBD1. This CDR3 has 14 amino acids. V was clipped by 4 bases and J by 4 bases; unmatched bases: 6. Germline assignment: CDR1 GTSNPN and CDR2 SVGIG (reference sequence). The CDR3 reads CAWTRTGGGETQYF. CDR3 nucleotides: TGTGCCTGGACAAGGACAGGGGGAGGAGAGACCCAGTACTTC. The variable domain in full, with the rest retrieved from reference TRBV30 and TRBJ2-5, is SQTIHQWPATLVQPVGSPLSLECTVEGTSNPNLYWYRQAAGRGLQLLFYSVGIGQISSEVPQNLSASRPQDRQFILSSKKLLLSDSGFYLCAWTRTGGGETQYFGPGTRLLVL.

The CDR3 DNA reads as TGTGCCAGTAGTATTCAGGGCAGCTCCTACGAGCAGTACTTC. This codes for CASSIQGSSYEQYF. The genes are TRBV19 and TRBJ2-7; a possible D gene is TRBD1 (5 bases). The germline V gene encodes CDR1 LNHDA and CDR2 SQIVND (reference sequence). The length of the CDR3 is 14 residues. The ends were cut back, 3 bases at V and 0 bases at J, with 9 bases in the middle. Looking up the rest from reference TRBV19 and TRBJ2-7 gives the full variable domain: DGGITQSPKYLFRKEGQNVTLSCEQNLNHDAMYWYRQDPGQGLRLIYYSQIVNDFQKGDIAEGYSVSREKKESFPLTVTSAQKNPTAFYLCASSIQGSSYEQYFGPGTRLTVT.

A single count supports this clone. This rearrangement joins TRBV7-9 to TRBJ2-7, with 8 bases matching TRBD1. Trimming took 5 bases from V and 4 from J; bases not matched to a gene: 7. Germline V gives CDR1 SEHNR, CDR2 FQNEAQ (reference sequence). This CDR3 has 14 amino acids. The CDR3 protein is CASSPGTGLYEQYF. DNA of the CDR3: TGTGCCAGCAGCCCCGGGACAGGACTATACGAGCAGTACTTC. Supplemented by reference TRBV7-9 and TRBJ2-7, the full variable domain reads DTGVSQNPRHKITKRGQNVTFRCDPISEHNRLYWYRQTLGQGPEFLTYFQNEAQLEKSRLLSDRFSAERPKGSFSTLEIQRTEQGDSAMYLCASSPGTGLYEQYFGPGTRLTVT.

This clone turned up a few times. The chain uses TRBV29-1 and TRBJ2-5, with a possible D match to TRBD1 (6 bases). Germline loops: CDR1 SQVTM, CDR2 ANQGSEA. Trimming pared 5 bases from V and 0 bases from J, leaving 10 bases between. The CDR3 is 13 amino acids. The CDR3 bases are TGCAGCGTTCAAGGACAGTACCAAGAGACCCAGTACTTC. As protein: CSVQGQYQETQYF.

The J gene is TRBJ1-3, the V gene TRBV20-1; D is possibly TRBD1 (6 bases). The CDR3 loop spans 13 amino acids. In germline, CDR1 is DFQATT, CDR2 SNEGSKA (reference sequence). Trimming removed 3 bases from V and 8 bases from J, with 14 bases in between. In DNA form, the CDR3 reads TGCAGTGCTAGTGGGCAGGGGAGCGACACCATATATTTT. It encodes CSASGQGSDTIYF.

This clone was counted between two and nine times. This chain connects TRBV29-1 to TRBJ1-5, with 10 nucleotides matching TRBD1. The CDR3 is 15 amino acids. Germline CDR1 reads SQVTM; CDR2 reads ANQGSEA. Germline trimming cut 6 bases from V and 2 bases from J; bases unmatched to any gene: 7. In DNA form, the CDR3 reads TGCAGCGTCCAATCAGGGACAGGGGGCAATCAGCCCCAGCATTTT. Protein sequence: CSVQSGTGGNQPQHF. Supplemented by reference TRBV29-1 and TRBJ1-5, the full variable domain reads SAVISQKPSRDICQRGTSLTIQCQVDSQVTMMFWYRQQPGQSLTLIATANQGSEATYESGFVIDKFPISRPNLTFSTLTVSNMSPEDSSIYLCSVQSGTGGNQPQHFGDGTRLSIL.

V is TRBV5-6 and J is TRBJ1-1; TRBD1 aligns across 7 bases. The CDR3 is made up of 17 amino acids. The ends lost 4 bases at V and 1 base at J; junction bases unmatched: 13. Germline assignment: CDR1 SGHDT and CDR2 YYEEEE. For the CDR3, the DNA is TGTGCCAGCAGCGGAGTAACGGGACAGTTTCCGAACACTGAAGCTTTCTTT. The encoded protein is CASSGVTGQFPNTEAFF.

The rearrangement links TRBV28 to TRBJ2-2; TRBD1 matches at 8 bases. This CDR3 has 13 amino acids. V lost 6 bases, J lost 6 bases, and 3 bases stayed unmatched. Germline CDR1 is MDHEN and CDR2 is SYDVKM. Here the CDR3 reads CASRDRVAGELFF. CDR3 nucleotides: TGTGCCAGCAGGGACAGGGTTGCCGGGGAGCTGTTTTTT.

This clone showed up just once. The chain combines TRBV30 with TRBJ2-2, with 9 bases identical to TRBD2. V dropped 5 bases and J dropped 2; count of bases not matched to a gene: 3. The CDR3 sequence is 14 residues long. From germline, CDR1 is GTSNPN and CDR2 SVGIG (reference sequence). The CDR3 sequence: CAWAGTSNTGELFF. The DNA of the CDR3 is TGTGCCTGGGCCGGGACTAGCAACACCGGGGAGCTGTTTTTT.

The chain combines TRBV6-5 with TRBJ2-6, with D possibly matching TRBD1 (5 bases). There are 16 residues in the CDR3. Germline lookup yields CDR1 MNHEY and CDR2 SVGAGI. Trimming stripped 2 bases from V and 2 bases from J, with 10 bases between. CDR3 DNA sequence: TGTGCCAGCAGTTACGACGGACAAGCTGGGGCCAACGTCCTGACTTTC. Residues: CASSYDGQAGANVLTF.

V and J are TRBV6-5 and TRBJ2-7, with D unclear. The CDR3 has 15 amino acids. Germline assignment: CDR1 MNHEY and CDR2 SVGAGI. Trimming pared 2 bases from V and 3 bases from J, leaving 14 bases between. The CDR3 sequence: CASSYTQRGDYEQYF. The CDR3 DNA is TGTGCCAGCAGTTACACCCAGCGAGGCGACTACGAGCAGTACTTC.